Included here is one T cell receptor (beta chain) sequence, with context. Its antigen is not known. The CDR3 runs 14 residues. Germline lookup yields CDR1 ENHRY and CDR2 SYGVKD. Between the trimmed V and J ends, which lost 4 bases and 2 bases, there was a span of 9 bases. This entry is derived from a study of siplizumab effects on memory and regulatory T cells. General study findings and limits: Proliferating Tregs in siplizumab cultures were never verified as suppressive. Naive T cells looked more diverse than memory cells and looked like major alloresponse contributors. No naive or memory phenotype could be assigned to roughly 75-97% of proliferating clones.

Around 96,000 TCR templates were measured in each sample. The method was immunoSEQ multiplex PCR; TCRdb's version includes in-frame clones alone and lacks a portion of them. Of under 150,000 clones detected, approximately 94% appear once; the ten largest clones hold around 1.7%. The chain carries TRBV10-3 and TRBJ1-5; D perhaps matches TRBD1 (5 bases). The sequencing sample was made of non-Treg CD4+ T cells sorted from blood. The clonotype comes from a human donor in good health. The CDR3 region is CAISATGGNQPQHF. CDR3 DNA: TGTGCCATCAGTGCCACAGGTGGCAATCAGCCCCAGCATTTT.